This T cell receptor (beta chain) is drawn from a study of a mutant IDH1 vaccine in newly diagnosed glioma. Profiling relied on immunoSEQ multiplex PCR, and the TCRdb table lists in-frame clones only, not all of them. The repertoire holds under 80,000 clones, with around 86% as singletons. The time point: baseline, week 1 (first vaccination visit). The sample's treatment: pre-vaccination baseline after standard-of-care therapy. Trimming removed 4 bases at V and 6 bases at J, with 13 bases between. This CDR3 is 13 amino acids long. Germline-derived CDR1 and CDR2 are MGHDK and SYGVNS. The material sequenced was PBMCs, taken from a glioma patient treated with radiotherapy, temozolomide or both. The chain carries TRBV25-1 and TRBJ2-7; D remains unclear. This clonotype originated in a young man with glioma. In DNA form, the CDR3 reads TGTGCCAGCAGTGGATCCGGGTTTGGCGAGCAGTACTTC. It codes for CASSGSGFGEQYF.